This TCR beta chain was sequenced during a study of blood T cell repertoires in COVID-19 (dated by TCRdb to between 2020 and 2021). With respect to the entire study: Samples from collaborators originated in the United States, Italy and Spain and spanned both the acute and convalescent phases of COVID-19. Samples were obtained from the ongoing ImmuneRACE study (first 160 participants) and from about 1,300 subjects provided by 6 global collaborators. The material from the prospective study consisted of cDNA or gDNA derived from T cells, B-cell-depleted T cells, or PBMCs. A freely available public database, intended as a resource for researchers studying the immune response to SARS-CoV-2, is where the repertoires were released. HLA class I and class II types, where available, came from metadata supplied by the sample provider rather than from assay-based typing. The dataset comprised deeply sampled blood TCRbeta repertoires from subjects exposed to, actively infected with, or recovered from COVID-19. The sample metadata nearly always contained a de-identified subject ID, COVID-19 status, age in years and sex. On the study overall, not on this receptor specifically: How much clinical and demographic metadata was included differed by source and by participant, and the metadata was provided uncurated.

Samples from volunteer blood donors who had recovered from COVID-19 were contributed by a second Seattle source. Whole blood was collected in K2EDTA tubes by collaborating institutions according to the institutions' own protocols. For TCRbeta analysis, collaborator samples were shipped as frozen whole blood, as isolated PBMCs, or as DNA extracted from either sample type. Of note for this clone: The clone's antigen remains unknown. The input lacks base qualities; no much larger clone sits a single base away.

TCRbeta CDR3 regions were amplified from genomic DNA using the immunoSEQ Assay, a bias-controlled multiplex PCR. The authors processed their data as follows. Within the assay, amplification of reference gene primers was used to estimate how many nucleated cells each sample contained. Sequence reads were collapsed and filtered to measure the absolute abundance of every unique TCRbeta CDR3 rearrangement. Productive Simpson clonality was computed per sample as the square root of Simpson's diversity index over productive rearrangements. Held by TCRdb, this immuneACCESS table contains in-frame sequences only and omits some clones. Under half of the omission traces to an unresolved V gene where checked; the cause of the rest is unknown. V, J and clone size are taken as reported in that table, and D and trimming were inferred from the DNA itself. The sample profile shows some 300,000 clones; about 91% of them were found once. 5.5% to 8% of the sample belongs to the ten largest clones.

V is pared back by 4 bases and J by 5 bases, with 15 bases lying between the germline termini. In the germline V gene, CDR1 corresponds to SGHRS and CDR2 to YFSETQ. The CDR3 measures 15 amino acids from cysteine to phenylalanine. Only the CDR3 DNA stays, 45 bases, in frame from base 1. This receptor was obtained from a woman aged 30 to 39 who had recovered from COVID-19. The chain is assembled from TRBV5-1 and TRBJ1-4; TRBD1 is perhaps the D gene, given 6 matching bases. The sequencing input was peripheral blood. This receptor has the CDR3 CASSTQQGWNEKLFF. The nucleotide sequence reads as follows: TGCGCCAGCAGCACCCAGCAGGGGTGGAATGAAAAACTGTTTTTT.